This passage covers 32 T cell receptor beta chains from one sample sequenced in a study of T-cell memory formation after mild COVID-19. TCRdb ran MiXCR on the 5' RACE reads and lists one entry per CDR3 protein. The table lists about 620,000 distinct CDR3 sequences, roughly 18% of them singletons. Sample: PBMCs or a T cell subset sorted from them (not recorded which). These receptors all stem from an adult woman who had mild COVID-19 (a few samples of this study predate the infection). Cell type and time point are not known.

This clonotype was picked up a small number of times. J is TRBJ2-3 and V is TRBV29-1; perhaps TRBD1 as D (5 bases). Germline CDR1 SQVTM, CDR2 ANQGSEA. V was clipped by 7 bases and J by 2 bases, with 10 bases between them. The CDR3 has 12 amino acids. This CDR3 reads CSGTRNTDTQYF. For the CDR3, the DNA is TGCAGCGGGACACGAAACACAGATACGCAGTATTTT.

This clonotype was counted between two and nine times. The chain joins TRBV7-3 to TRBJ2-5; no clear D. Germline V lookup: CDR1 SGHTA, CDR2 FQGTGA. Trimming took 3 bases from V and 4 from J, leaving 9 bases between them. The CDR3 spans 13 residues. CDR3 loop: CASSFSALETQYF. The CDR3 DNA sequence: TGTGCCAGCAGCTTTTCAGCGCTAGAGACCCAGTACTTC. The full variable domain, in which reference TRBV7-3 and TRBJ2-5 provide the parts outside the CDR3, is GAGVSQTPSNKVTEKGKYVELRCDPISGHTALYWYRQSLGQGPEFLIYFQGTGAADDSGLPNDRFFAVRPEGSVSTLKIQRTERGDSAVYLCASSFSALETQYFGPGTRLLVL.

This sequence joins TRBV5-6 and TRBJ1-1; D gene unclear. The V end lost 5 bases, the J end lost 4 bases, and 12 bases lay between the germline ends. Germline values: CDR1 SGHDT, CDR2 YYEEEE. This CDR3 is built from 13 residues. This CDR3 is CASREGIRTEAFF. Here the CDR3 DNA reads TGTGCCAGCAGGGAGGGAATCCGCACTGAAGCTTTCTTT.

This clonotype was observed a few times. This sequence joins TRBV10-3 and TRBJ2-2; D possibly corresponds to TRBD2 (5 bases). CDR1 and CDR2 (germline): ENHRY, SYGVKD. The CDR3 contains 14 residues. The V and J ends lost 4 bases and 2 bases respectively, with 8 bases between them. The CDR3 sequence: CAISAAANTGELFF. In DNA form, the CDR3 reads TGTGCCATCAGTGCAGCGGCTAACACCGGGGAGCTGTTTTTT.

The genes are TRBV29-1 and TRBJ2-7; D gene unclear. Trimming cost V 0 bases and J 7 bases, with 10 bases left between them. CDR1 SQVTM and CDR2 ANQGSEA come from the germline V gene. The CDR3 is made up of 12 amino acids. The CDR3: CSVEDRAGEQYF. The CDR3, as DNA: TGCAGCGTTGAAGACCGGGCTGGGGAGCAGTACTTC.

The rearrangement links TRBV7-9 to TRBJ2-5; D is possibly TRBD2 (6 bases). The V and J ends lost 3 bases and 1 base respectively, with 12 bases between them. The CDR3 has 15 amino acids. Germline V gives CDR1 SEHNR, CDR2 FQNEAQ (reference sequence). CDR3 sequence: CASSFVGSGQETQYF. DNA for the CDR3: TGTGCCAGCAGCTTCGTGGGTAGCGGCCAAGAGACCCAGTACTTC. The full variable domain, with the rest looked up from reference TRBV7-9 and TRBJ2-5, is DTGVSQNPRHKITKRGQNVTFRCDPISEHNRLYWYRQTLGQGPEFLTYFQNEAQLEKSRLLSDRFSAERPKGSFSTLEIQRTEQGDSAMYLCASSFVGSGQETQYFGPGTRLLVL.

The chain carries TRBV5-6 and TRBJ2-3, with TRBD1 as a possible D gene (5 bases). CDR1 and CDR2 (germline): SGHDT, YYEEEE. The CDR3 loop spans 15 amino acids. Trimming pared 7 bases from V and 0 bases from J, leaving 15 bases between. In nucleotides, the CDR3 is TGTGCCAGCGGACGGACACACCGTAGCACAGATACGCAGTATTTT. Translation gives CASGRTHRSTDTQYF. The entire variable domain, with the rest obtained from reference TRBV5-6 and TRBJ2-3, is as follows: DAGVTQSPTHLIKTRGQQVTLRCSPKSGHDTVSWYQQALGQGPQFIFQYYEEEERQRGNFPDRFSGHQFPNYSSELNVNALLLGDSALYLCASGRTHRSTDTQYFGPGTRLTVL.

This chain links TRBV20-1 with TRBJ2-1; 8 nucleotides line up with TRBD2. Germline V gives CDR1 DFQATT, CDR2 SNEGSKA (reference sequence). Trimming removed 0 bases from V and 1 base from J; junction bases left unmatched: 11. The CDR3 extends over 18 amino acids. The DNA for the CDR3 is TGCAGTGCTAGAGATTTAACTAGCGGAGGAGAATCCTACAATGAGCAGTTCTTC. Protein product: CSARDLTSGGESYNEQFF.

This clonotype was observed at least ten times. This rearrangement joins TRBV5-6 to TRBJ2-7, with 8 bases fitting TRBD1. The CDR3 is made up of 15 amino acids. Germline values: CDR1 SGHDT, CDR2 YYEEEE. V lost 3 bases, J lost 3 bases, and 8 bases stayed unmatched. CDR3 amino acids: CASSWRTGFFYEQYF. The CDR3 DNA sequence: TGTGCCAGCAGCTGGAGGACAGGGTTCTTCTACGAGCAGTACTTC.

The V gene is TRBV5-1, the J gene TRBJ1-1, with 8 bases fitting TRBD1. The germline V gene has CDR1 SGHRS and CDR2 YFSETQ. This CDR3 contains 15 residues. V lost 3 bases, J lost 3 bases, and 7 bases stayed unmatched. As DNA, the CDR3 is TGCGCCAGCAGCTCTCAGGGGGCTTCGCACACTGAAGCTTTCTTT. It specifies CASSSQGASHTEAFF.

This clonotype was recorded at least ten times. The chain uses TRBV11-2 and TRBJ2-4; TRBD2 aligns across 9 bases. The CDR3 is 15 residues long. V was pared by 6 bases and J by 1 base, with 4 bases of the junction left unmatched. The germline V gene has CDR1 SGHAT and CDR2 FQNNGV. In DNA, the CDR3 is TGTGCCAGCAGTCTAGCGGGGAATGCCAAAAACATTCAGTACTTC. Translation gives CASSLAGNAKNIQYF.

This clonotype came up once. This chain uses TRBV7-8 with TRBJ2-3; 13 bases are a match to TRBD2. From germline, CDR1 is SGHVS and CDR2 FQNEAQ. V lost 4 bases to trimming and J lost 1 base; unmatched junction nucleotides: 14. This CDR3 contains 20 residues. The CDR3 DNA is TGTGCCAGCAGCTGGCAGCGAACTAGCGGGAGGGTTCGGGGCACAGATACGCAGTATTTT. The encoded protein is CASSWQRTSGRVRGTDTQYF.

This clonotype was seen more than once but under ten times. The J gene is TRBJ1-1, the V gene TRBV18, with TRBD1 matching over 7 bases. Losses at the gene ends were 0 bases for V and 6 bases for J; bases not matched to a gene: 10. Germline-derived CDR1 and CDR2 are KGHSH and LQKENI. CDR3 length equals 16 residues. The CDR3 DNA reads TGTGCCAGCTCACCACCGCGAGCAGGGGGGGGCCCTGAAGCTTTCTTT. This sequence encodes CASSPPRAGGGPEAFF.

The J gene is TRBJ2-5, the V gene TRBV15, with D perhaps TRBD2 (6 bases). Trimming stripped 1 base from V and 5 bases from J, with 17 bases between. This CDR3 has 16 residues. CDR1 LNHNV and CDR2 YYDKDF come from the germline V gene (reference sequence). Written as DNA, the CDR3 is TGTGCCACCAGCAGAGCAACGGGACTCCCGGCTGAGACCCAGTACTTC. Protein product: CATSRATGLPAETQYF.

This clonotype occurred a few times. The CDR3 reads CASRTLAPLGIEQFF. The CDR3 DNA reads TGTGCCAGCAGGACCCTAGCCCCTCTCGGGATCGAGCAGTTCTTC. The V call is TRBV6-4, the J call TRBJ2-1; the D gene is possibly TRBD2 (5 bases). The V and J ends lost 6 bases and 10 bases respectively, with 22 bases between them. This CDR3 is built from 15 residues. Germline-derived CDR1 and CDR2 are MRHNA and SNTAGT.

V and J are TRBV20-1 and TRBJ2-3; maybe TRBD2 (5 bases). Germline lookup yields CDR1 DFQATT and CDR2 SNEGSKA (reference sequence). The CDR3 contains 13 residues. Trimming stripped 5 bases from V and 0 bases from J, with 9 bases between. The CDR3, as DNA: TGCAGTGCTTGGACTGCTAGCACAGATACGCAGTATTTT. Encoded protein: CSAWTASTDTQYF.

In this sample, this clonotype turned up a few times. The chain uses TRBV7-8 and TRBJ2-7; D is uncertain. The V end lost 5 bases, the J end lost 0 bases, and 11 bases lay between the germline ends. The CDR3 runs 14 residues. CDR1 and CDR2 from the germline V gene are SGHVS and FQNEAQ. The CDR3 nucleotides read TGTGCCAGCAGCCCCCACTGGAACTCCTACGAGCAGTACTTC. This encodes CASSPHWNSYEQYF.

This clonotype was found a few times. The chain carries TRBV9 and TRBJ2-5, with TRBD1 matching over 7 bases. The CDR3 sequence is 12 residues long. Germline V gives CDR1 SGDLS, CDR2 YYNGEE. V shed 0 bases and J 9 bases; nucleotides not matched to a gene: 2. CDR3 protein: CASSVDDRAQYF. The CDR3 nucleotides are TGTGCCAGCAGCGTAGACGACAGGGCCCAGTACTTC.

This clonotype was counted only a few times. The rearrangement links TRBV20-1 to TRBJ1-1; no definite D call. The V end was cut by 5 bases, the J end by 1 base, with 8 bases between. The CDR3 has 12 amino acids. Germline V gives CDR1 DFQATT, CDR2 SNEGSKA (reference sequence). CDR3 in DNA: TGCAGTGCTTCACCCACGAACACTGAAGCTTTCTTT. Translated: CSASPTNTEAFF.

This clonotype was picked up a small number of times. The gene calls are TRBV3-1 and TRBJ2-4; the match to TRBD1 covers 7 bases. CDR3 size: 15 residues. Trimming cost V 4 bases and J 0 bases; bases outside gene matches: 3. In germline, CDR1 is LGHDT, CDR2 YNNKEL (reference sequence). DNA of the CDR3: TGTGCCAGCAGCCGTACAGGGGAAGCCAAAAACATTCAGTACTTC. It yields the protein CASSRTGEAKNIQYF.

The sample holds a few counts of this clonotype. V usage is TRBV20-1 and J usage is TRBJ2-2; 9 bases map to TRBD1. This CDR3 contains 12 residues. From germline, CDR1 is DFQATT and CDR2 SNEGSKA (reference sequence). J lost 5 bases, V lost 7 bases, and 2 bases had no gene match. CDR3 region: CSVDRGTGELFF. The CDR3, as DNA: TGCAGTGTAGACAGGGGGACCGGGGAGCTGTTTTTT.

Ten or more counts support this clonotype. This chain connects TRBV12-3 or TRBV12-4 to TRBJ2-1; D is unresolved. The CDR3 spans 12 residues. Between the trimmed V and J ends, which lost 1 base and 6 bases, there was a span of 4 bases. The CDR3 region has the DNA TGTGCCAGCAGTTTAGAACGCAATGAGCAGTTCTTC. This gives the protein CASSLERNEQFF.

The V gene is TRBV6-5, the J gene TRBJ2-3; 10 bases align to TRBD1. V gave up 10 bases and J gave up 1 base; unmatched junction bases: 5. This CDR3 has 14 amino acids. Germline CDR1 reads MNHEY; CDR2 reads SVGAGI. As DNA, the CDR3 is TGTGCCACCTCCGGGACAGGGGGCACAGATACGCAGTATTTT. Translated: CATSGTGGTDTQYF.

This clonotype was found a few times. The CDR3 bases are TGTGCCAGCAGCCACATGGGATTTAACGGAAGAGAGCAGTTCTTC. It encodes CASSHMGFNGREQFF. The V gene is TRBV11-2, the J gene TRBJ2-1, with no clear D. The CDR3 length is 15 residues. V lost 5 bases, J lost 10 bases, and 21 bases lay in between. The germline CDR1 and CDR2 sequences are SGHAT and FQNNGV.

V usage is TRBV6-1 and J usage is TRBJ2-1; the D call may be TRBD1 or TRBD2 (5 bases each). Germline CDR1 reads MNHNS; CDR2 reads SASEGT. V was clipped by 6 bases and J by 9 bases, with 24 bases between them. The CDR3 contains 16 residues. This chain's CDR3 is CASSAPWGSRSVEQFF. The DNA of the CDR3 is TGTGCCAGCAGCGCCCCTTGGGGGAGCAGATCGGTTGAGCAGTTCTTC.

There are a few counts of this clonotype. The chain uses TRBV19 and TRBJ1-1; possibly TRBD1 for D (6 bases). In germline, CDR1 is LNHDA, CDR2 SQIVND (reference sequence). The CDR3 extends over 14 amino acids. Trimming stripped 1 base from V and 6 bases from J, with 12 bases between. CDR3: CASSIGMAGAEAFF. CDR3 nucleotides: TGTGCCAGTAGTATAGGAATGGCAGGGGCTGAAGCTTTCTTT.

For the CDR3, the DNA is TGTGCCAGCAGCAACCTAATGAACTACAAAGATACGCAGTATTTT. The encoded protein is CASSNLMNYKDTQYF. This chain uses TRBV5-4 with TRBJ2-3, with D uncertain. Per germline, CDR1 SGHNT and CDR2 YYREEE (reference sequence). Trimming left V 4 bases short and J 5 bases short, with 17 bases between. The CDR3 spans 15 residues.

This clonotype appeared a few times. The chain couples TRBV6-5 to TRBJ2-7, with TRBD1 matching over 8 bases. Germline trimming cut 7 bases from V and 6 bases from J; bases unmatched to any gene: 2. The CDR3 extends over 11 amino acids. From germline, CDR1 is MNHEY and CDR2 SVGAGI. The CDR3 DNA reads TGTGCCAGCAAACAGGGGGGCGAGCAGTACTTC. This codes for CASKQGGEQYF.

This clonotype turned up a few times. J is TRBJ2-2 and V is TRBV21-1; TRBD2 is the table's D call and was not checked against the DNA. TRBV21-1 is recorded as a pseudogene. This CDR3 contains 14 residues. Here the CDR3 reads CASNIQGPVGELFF. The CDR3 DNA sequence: TGTGCCAGCAACATCCAGGGTCCTGTCGGGGAGCTGTTTTTT.

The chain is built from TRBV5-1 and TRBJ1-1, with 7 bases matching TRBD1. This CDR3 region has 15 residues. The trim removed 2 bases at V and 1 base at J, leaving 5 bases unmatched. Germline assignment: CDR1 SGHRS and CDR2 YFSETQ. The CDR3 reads CASSFLTGPNTEAFF. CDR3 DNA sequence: TGCGCCAGCAGCTTCCTGACAGGGCCGAACACTGAAGCTTTCTTT. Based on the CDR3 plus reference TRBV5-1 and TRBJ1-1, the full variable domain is KAGVTQTPRYLIKTRGQQVTLSCSPISGHRSVSWYQQTPGQGLQFLFEYFSETQRNKGNFPGRFSGRQFSNSRSEMNVSTLELGDSALYLCASSFLTGPNTEAFFGQGTRLTVV.

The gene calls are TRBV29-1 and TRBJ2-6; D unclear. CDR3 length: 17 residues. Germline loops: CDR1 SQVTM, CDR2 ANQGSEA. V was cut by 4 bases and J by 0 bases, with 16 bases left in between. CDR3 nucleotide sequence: TGCAGCGTTGGAGGATCTAACTCCTTCTCTGGGGCCAACGTCCTGACTTTC. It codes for CSVGGSNSFSGANVLTF.

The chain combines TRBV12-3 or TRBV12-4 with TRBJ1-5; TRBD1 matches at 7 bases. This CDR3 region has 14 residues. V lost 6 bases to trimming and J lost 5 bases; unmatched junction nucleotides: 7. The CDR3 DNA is TGTGCCAGCAGCCCTGACAGGGTGGATCAGCCCCAGCATTTT. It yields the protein CASSPDRVDQPQHF.